One and the same sample provided the 27 T cell receptor beta chains below, sequenced in a study of T cell responses to AZD1222 COVID-19 vaccine (dated by TCRdb to the early 2020s). The library relied on the immunoSEQ multiplex PCR assay. Entries here come from immuneACCESS through TCRdb and include only in-frame sequences with V and J called. Some clones fail to appear in such tables; in the studies checked, an unresolved V gene covers under half of the shortfall, and the cause of the remainder is unknown. The sample records about 150,000 clones, about 90% of which are singletons. The ten largest make up 7% to 9% of the sample. Explained via the paper, the time point label denotes: about 28 days (+/-7) after the second vaccine dose. The treatment or condition label on this specimen signifies: meningococcal conjugate vaccine given as trial control. The starting material was peripheral blood, obtained 28 days after the second dose of the MenACWY control vaccine. These receptors were collected from an adult who received the MenACWY meningococcal vaccine as a control.

The CDR3 DNA reads TGCGCCAGCAGCACCGGACTAGCGGGAGAACACGAGCAGTACTTC. Protein: CASSTGLAGEHEQYF. This rearrangement joins TRBV5-1 to TRBJ2-7; 13 nucleotides line up with TRBD2. The CDR3 totals 15 residues. Germline assignment: CDR1 SGHRS and CDR2 YFSETQ. Trimming took 4 bases from V and 5 from J; bases not matched to a gene: 6.

This clone was picked up one time. This chain uses TRBV7-9 with TRBJ1-6, with TRBD1 matching 7 bases. The CDR3 contains 14 residues. Germline values: CDR1 SEHNR, CDR2 FQNEAQ (reference sequence). V lost 5 bases, J lost 13 bases, and 11 bases stayed unmatched. The chain's CDR3 is CASSRGTAELPLHF. The CDR3 DNA reads as TGTGCCAGCAGCCGAGGGACAGCGGAGCTCCCCCTCCACTTT.

The V call is TRBV1, the J call TRBJ2-1; TRBD2 is the table's D call and was not checked against the DNA. TRBV1 is assigned pseudogene status. This CDR3 comprises 17 residues. CDR3 nucleotide sequence: TGCACCAGCAGCCAAGGGGGTAGCGGATCCAGCTACAATGAGCAGTTCTTC. It translates to CTSSQGGSGSSYNEQFF.

This chain joins TRBV7-2 and TRBJ2-5; possible D gene TRBD2, 6 bases. Per the germline V gene, CDR1 is SGHTA and CDR2 is FQGNSA. V shed 2 bases and J shed 10 bases, with 20 bases lying between them. The CDR3 runs 15 residues. CDR3: CASSLSTSPRGVQYF. CDR3 DNA: TGTGCCAGCAGCTTATCTACTAGCCCTCGGGGAGTCCAGTACTTC.

This clone was seen just once. The chain joins TRBV29-1 to TRBJ1-5, with TRBD1 identical over 10 bases. V lost 4 bases and J lost 4; bases outside the gene matches: 4. This CDR3 is 14 amino acids long. Germline V gives CDR1 SQVTM, CDR2 ANQGSEA. The CDR3 DNA follows: TGCAGCGTTGCTCCGGGACAGGGGAATCAGCCCCAGCATTTT. Translated, it gives CSVAPGQGNQPQHF.

The chain uses TRBV5-5 and TRBJ2-5; D gene uncertain. Germline V gene lookup returns CDR1 SGHKS and CDR2 YYEKEE (reference sequence). The ends were cut back, 0 bases at V and 5 bases at J, with 8 bases in the middle. The CDR3 is 13 amino acids. CDR3 DNA sequence: TGTGCCAGCAGCTTGGACGACGTTGAGACCCAGTACTTC. It is translated as CASSLDDVETQYF.

The rearrangement joins TRBV24-1 to TRBJ2-3, with 14 positions matching TRBD2. V lost 3 bases, J lost 6 bases, and 10 bases stayed unmatched. This CDR3 has 18 amino acids. Per the germline V gene, CDR1 is KGHDR and CDR2 is SFDVKD. The CDR3 spells CATSDRWGLAGVWDTQYF. The CDR3 DNA reads as TGTGCCACCAGTGATAGATGGGGACTAGCGGGAGTCTGGGATACGCAGTATTTT.

The chain has TRBV5-6 and TRBJ2-1, with 9 bases aligning to TRBD1. The germline V gene has CDR1 SGHDT and CDR2 YYEEEE. Losses at the gene ends were 3 bases for V and 7 bases for J; bases not matched to a gene: 8. The CDR3 has 15 amino acids. CDR3 coding DNA: TGTGCCAGCAGCTCCACGGGACAGGGCGGAAATGAGCAGTTCTTC. This sequence encodes CASSSTGQGGNEQFF. Complete variable domain (other parts from reference TRBV5-6 and TRBJ2-1): DAGVTQSPTHLIKTRGQQVTLRCSPKSGHDTVSWYQQALGQGPQFIFQYYEEEERQRGNFPDRFSGHQFPNYSSELNVNALLLGDSALYLCASSSTGQGGNEQFFGPGTRLTVL.

This sequence joins TRBV2 and TRBJ2-1; 15 bases match TRBD2. The CDR3 extends over 16 amino acids. Germline CDR1 reads SNHLY; CDR2 reads FYNNEI. V trimming: 5 bases; J trimming: 8 bases; junction bases outside the gene matches: 7. Here the CDR3 DNA reads TGTGCCAGCAGTCCTCGGACTAGCGGGAGGGCAGATGAGCAGTTCTTC. It yields the protein CASSPRTSGRADEQFF.

The V call is TRBV3-1 (or the pseudogene TRBV3-2), the J call TRBJ2-2; D gene ambiguous. The CDR3 has 16 amino acids. The ends were cut back, 1 base at V and 7 bases at J, with 16 bases in the middle. Per germline, CDR1 LGHDT and CDR2 YNNKEL (reference sequence). The CDR3 coding sequence is TGTGCCAGCAGCCAAGGGCAGGCGGCCTCCAGCGGGGAGCTGTTTTTT. This encodes CASSQGQAASSGELFF.

J is TRBJ1-4 and V is TRBV19; 7 nucleotides line up with TRBD1. Germline V gives CDR1 LNHDA, CDR2 SQIVND (reference sequence). V shed 10 bases, J shed 5 bases, and the junction held 7 bases outside the gene matches. The CDR3 is 13 amino acids. Written as DNA, the CDR3 is TGTGCCAACCAACAGGGGTTCAATGAAAAACTGTTTTTT. This codes for CANQQGFNEKLFF.

The rearrangement links TRBV29-1 to TRBJ2-1; D remains unclear. Germline values: CDR1 SQVTM, CDR2 ANQGSEA. The CDR3 consists of 12 residues. V lost 4 bases and J lost 7, with 11 bases in between. The CDR3 DNA sequence: TGCAGCGTTGTCGGACGGCTGAATGAGCAGTTCTTC. As protein: CSVVGRLNEQFF.

J is TRBJ2-1 and V is TRBV27; 11 bases agree with TRBD2. The germline V gene encodes CDR1 MNHEY and CDR2 SMNVEV (reference sequence). The V gene end was trimmed by 0 bases and the J gene end by 6 bases; junction bases not matched to a gene: 4. The CDR3 sequence is 16 residues long. The CDR3 spells CASSLSGTSGSNEQFF. CDR3 nucleotide sequence: TGTGCCAGCAGTTTATCGGGGACTAGCGGAAGCAATGAGCAGTTCTTC.

The V call is TRBV5-4, the J call TRBJ2-7; 13 nucleotides line up with TRBD2. The CDR3 is 17 residues long. V gave up 4 bases and J gave up 2 bases; unmatched junction bases: 9. The germline V gene encodes CDR1 SGHNT and CDR2 YYREEE (reference sequence). The CDR3 nucleotides are TGTGCCAGCAGCAATGGACTAGCGGGAGCCCCCCCCTACGAGCAGTACTTC. Amino acid sequence: CASSNGLAGAPPYEQYF. The whole variable domain, remainder taken from reference TRBV5-4 and TRBJ2-7, is ETGVTQSPTHLIKTRGQQVTLRCSSQSGHNTVSWYQQALGQGPQFIFQYYREEENGRGNFPPRFSGLQFPNYSSELNVNALELDDSALYLCASSNGLAGAPPYEQYFGPGTRLTVT.

In this sample, this clone turned up a few times. The chain has TRBV5-4 and TRBJ2-2, with D possibly being TRBD1 or TRBD2 (5 bases each). This CDR3 contains 14 residues. Trimming left V 0 bases short and J 7 bases short, with 10 bases between. The germline CDR1 and CDR2 sequences are SGHNT and YYREEE (reference sequence). In nucleotides, the CDR3 is TGTGCCAGCAGCTTGGCCGGGGACGGCGGGGAGCTGTTTTTT. It encodes CASSLAGDGGELFF.

This chain joins TRBV29-1 and TRBJ2-3, with D unclear. The CDR3 runs to 12 residues. Germline assignment: CDR1 SQVTM and CDR2 ANQGSEA. The ends were cut back, 2 bases at V and 4 bases at J, with 7 bases in the middle. This CDR3 reads CSVEWLADTQYF. CDR3 coding DNA: TGCAGCGTTGAATGGCTAGCAGATACGCAGTATTTT.

Turning to this clone: The sample holds other DNA sequences that translate to the same CDR3. The DNA of the CDR3 is TGTGCCAGCTCCCCAGGTCAGAATAATCAGCCCCAGCATTTT. Protein: CASSPGQNNQPQHF. This sequence joins TRBV18 and TRBJ1-5; D is ambiguous. The V end was cut by 6 bases, the J end by 4 bases, with 13 bases between. CDR1 and CDR2 (germline): KGHSH, LQKENI. The CDR3 sequence is 14 residues long.

The rearrangement uses TRBV20-1 and TRBJ2-5, with no clear D. The CDR3 totals 14 residues. Trimming stripped 3 bases from V and 7 bases from J, with 18 bases between. The germline V gene encodes CDR1 DFQATT and CDR2 SNEGSKA (reference sequence). The DNA for the CDR3 is TGCAGTGCTAGTCCGTCGCAGTGGGCTGGGACCCAGTACTTC. Translated: CSASPSQWAGTQYF.

V usage is TRBV28 and J usage is TRBJ2-5; no clear D. Germline V CDR1 and CDR2: MDHEN, SYDVKM. This CDR3 comprises 11 residues. Trimming removed 5 bases from V and 2 bases from J, with 3 bases in between. The CDR3 reads CASSTQETQYF. CDR3 DNA sequence: TGTGCCAGCAGTACACAAGAGACCCAGTACTTC.

The chain links TRBV29-1 to TRBJ2-3; TRBD2 matches 11 bases. CDR3 length equals 15 residues. V trimming: 3 bases; J trimming: 0 bases; junction bases outside the gene matches: 2. Germline V gives CDR1 SQVTM, CDR2 ANQGSEA. This chain's CDR3 is CSVETSGTSTDTQYF. The CDR3 DNA sequence: TGCAGCGTTGAGACTAGCGGGACTAGCACAGATACGCAGTATTTT.

The V and J genes are TRBV6-5 and TRBJ2-7; D possibly corresponds to TRBD2 (5 bases). Trimming shortened V by 3 bases and J by 0 bases, and 9 bases separated the two germline ends. In germline, CDR1 is MNHEY, CDR2 SVGAGI. The CDR3 spans 14 residues. DNA for the CDR3: TGTGCCAGCAGTTATCGGGGTTCCTCCTACGAGCAGTACTTC. This codes for CASSYRGSSYEQYF.

The chain is built from TRBV18 and TRBJ2-7; TRBD1 agrees at 8 bases. The V segment lost 4 bases and the J segment 6 bases; nucleotides outside the gene matches: 5. Germline CDR1 and CDR2: KGHSH and LQKENI. The CDR3 is 13 residues long. The CDR3 here is CASSRAGGSEQYF. The DNA for the CDR3 is TGTGCCAGCTCACGGGCAGGGGGCTCCGAGCAGTACTTC.

The J gene is TRBJ1-1, the V gene TRBV5-1; 8 nucleotides align to TRBD1. The V segment lost 4 bases and the J segment 4 bases; nucleotides outside the gene matches: 9. The CDR3 is made up of 15 amino acids. In germline, CDR1 is SGHRS, CDR2 YFSETQ. The CDR3 bases are TGCGCCAGCAGCGCGGGACAGGCGGCGGGCACTGAAGCTTTCTTT. Its translation: CASSAGQAAGTEAFF.

The chain is built from TRBV19 and TRBJ2-3; 10 bases are shared with TRBD1. Germline loops: CDR1 LNHDA, CDR2 SQIVND (reference sequence). Losses at the gene ends were 5 bases for V and 2 bases for J; bases not matched to a gene: 7. CDR3 length: 16 residues. The CDR3 spells CASSATGTGATDTQYF. The DNA of the CDR3 is TGTGCCAGTAGTGCCACGGGGACAGGGGCCACAGATACGCAGTATTTT.

In this sample, this clone turned up once. The rearrangement joins TRBV28 to TRBJ1-4; no reliable D call. This CDR3 comprises 14 residues. The V end was cut by 6 bases, the J end by 0 bases, with 8 bases between. The germline CDR1 and CDR2 sequences are MDHEN and SYDVKM. The CDR3 loop is CASRSGATNEKLFF. CDR3 bases: TGTGCCAGCAGATCAGGTGCAACTAATGAAAAACTGTTTTTT.

This clone was observed once. V is TRBV19 and J is TRBJ1-6; no firm D call. There are 13 residues in the CDR3. V lost 5 bases to trimming and J lost 7 bases, with 9 bases between them. The germline V gene has CDR1 LNHDA and CDR2 SQIVND (reference sequence). CDR3 region: CASSLVSNSPLHF. The DNA for the CDR3 is TGTGCCAGTAGTTTGGTATCAAATTCACCCCTCCACTTT.

The rearrangement uses TRBV2 and TRBJ2-7; no definite D call. The germline CDR1 and CDR2 sequences are SNHLY and FYNNEI. V was clipped by 6 bases and J by 5 bases, with 14 bases between them. CDR3 length: 13 amino acids. CDR3 amino acids: CASREDRPNEQYF. CDR3 sequence (DNA): TGTGCCAGCAGAGAGGACCGGCCCAACGAGCAGTACTTC.